Listed here are 24 T cell receptor beta chains from one sample, sequenced in a study of neoadjuvant anti-PD-1 for oral cavity cancer. Profiling relied on immunoSEQ multiplex PCR, and the TCRdb table lists in-frame clones only, not all of them. The sample has 10,000 or so clones, 65% to 80% seen once; the top ten hold about 8.5%. The material sequenced was tumor tissue, taken before nivolumab (anti-PD-1) treatment. The receptors stem from a person between 35 and 79 years old with oral cavity squamous cell carcinoma.

This chain connects TRBV5-4 to TRBJ2-2; 11 bases map to TRBD2. The CDR3 runs 17 residues. V dropped 0 bases and J dropped 0; count of bases not matched to a gene: 1. Germline-derived CDR1 and CDR2 are SGHNT and YYREEE (reference sequence). CDR3 coding DNA: TGTGCCAGCAGCTTGGCGACTAGCGGGGCGAACACCGGGGAGCTGTTTTTT. Its translation is CASSLATSGANTGELFF.

The V gene is TRBV6-1, the J gene TRBJ2-5; possibly TRBD2 for D (6 bases). Per germline, CDR1 MNHNS and CDR2 SASEGT. V dropped 5 bases and J dropped 7 bases, with 20 bases sitting between them. This CDR3 contains 15 residues. DNA of the CDR3: TGTGCCAGCAGTAAACGCGACGGCCCCGGGGGGACCCAGTACTTC. As protein: CASSKRDGPGGTQYF.

The V and J genes are TRBV5-8 and TRBJ2-3; the match to TRBD1 covers 7 bases. The length of the CDR3 is 15 residues. V lost 4 bases and J lost 4; bases outside the gene matches: 9. Germline V gene data show CDR1 as SGHTS and CDR2 as YDEGEE. CDR3 sequence: CASSARDSGSDTQYF. The CDR3 nucleotides read TGTGCCAGCAGCGCCCGGGACAGCGGATCAGATACGCAGTATTTT.

This chain uses TRBV19 with TRBJ2-5; tentative D call: TRBD2 (5 bases). V shed 7 bases and J shed 7 bases, with 16 bases lying between them. The CDR3 is 13 residues long. The germline gives CDR1 LNHDA, CDR2 SQIVND (reference sequence). The CDR3 spells CASILGDEVTQYF. The CDR3 region has the DNA TGTGCCAGTATCCTCGGGGATGAGGTGACCCAGTACTTC.

The V call is TRBV5-1, the J call TRBJ1-3, with D hard to call. The germline gives CDR1 SGHRS, CDR2 YFSETQ. V lost 5 bases, J lost 1 base, and 13 bases lay in between. The CDR3 totals 15 residues. For the CDR3, the DNA is TGCGCCAGCAGTTTTACGATCGAGTCTGGAAACACCATATATTTT. This codes for CASSFTIESGNTIYF.

The chain is built from TRBV30 and TRBJ1-2; D gene unclear. With 2 bases removed from V and 4 bases from J, the gap between germline ends came to 11 bases. Germline CDR1 GTSNPN, CDR2 SVGIG (reference sequence). The CDR3 consists of 13 residues. CDR3 sequence reads: CAWSHQLFYGYTF. The CDR3 DNA reads TGTGCCTGGAGTCACCAGCTCTTCTATGGCTACACCTTC.

The chain carries TRBV14 and TRBJ1-1, with TRBD1 as a possible D gene (6 bases). This CDR3 is built from 14 residues. V lost 3 bases and J 4 bases, leaving 12 bases between the germline ends. Germline loops: CDR1 SGHDN, CDR2 FVKESK. CDR3 nucleotide sequence: TGTGCCAGCAGCCACCCTACAGGGATCACTGAAGCTTTCTTT. It codes for CASSHPTGITEAFF. Full variable domain (rest looked up from reference TRBV14 and TRBJ1-1): EAGVTQFPSHSVIEKGQTVTLRCDPISGHDNLYWYRRVMGKEIKFLLHFVKESKQDESGMPNNRFLAERTGGTYSTLKVQPAELEDSGVYFCASSHPTGITEAFFGQGTRLTVV.

The rearrangement links TRBV6-5 to TRBJ1-1; D is unclear. Germline-derived CDR1 and CDR2 are MNHEY and SVGAGI. This CDR3 has 13 amino acids. The V end was cut by 2 bases, the J end by 1 base, with 5 bases between. This CDR3 is CASSYQQNTEAFF. The CDR3, as DNA: TGTGCCAGCAGTTACCAACAGAACACTGAAGCTTTCTTT.

Written as DNA, the CDR3 is TGTGCCAGCAGTTTATCGATAGCGCTGGATACGCAGTATTTT. Its protein is CASSLSIALDTQYF. This chain links TRBV27 with TRBJ2-3; D possibly corresponds to TRBD2 (5 bases). Germline V gene sequence: CDR1 MNHEY, CDR2 SMNVEV (reference sequence). V was clipped by 0 bases and J by 6 bases, with 10 bases between them. The CDR3 loop spans 14 amino acids.

In DNA, the CDR3 is TGTGCCAGCAGCTCCCTAGGGACAGGGGCGTACGAGCAGTACTTC. Residues: CASSSLGTGAYEQYF. The rearrangement links TRBV7-8 to TRBJ2-7; 10 bases are shared with TRBD1. The V gene's germline CDR1 is SGHVS and CDR2 FQNEAQ. The CDR3 runs 15 residues. The trim removed 4 bases at V and 4 bases at J, leaving 7 bases unmatched.

The J gene is TRBJ1-2, the V gene TRBV30, with 9 bases matching TRBD1. CDR3 size: 16 residues. CDR1 is GTSNPN and CDR2 is SVGIG in the germline V gene (reference sequence). Trimming took 0 bases from V and 6 from J; bases not matched to a gene: 11. The CDR3 protein is CAWSVLASGTGNGYTF. The CDR3 DNA reads as TGTGCCTGGAGTGTACTGGCGTCGGGGACAGGGAATGGCTACACCTTC.

The chain recombines TRBV19 with TRBJ1-2, with 8 positions matching TRBD1. The CDR3 consists of 15 residues. V lost 5 bases and J lost 3; bases outside the gene matches: 8. Germline CDR1 LNHDA, CDR2 SQIVND (reference sequence). The CDR3 nucleotides read TGTGCCAGTAGTCGACGGGACAGGCGGGACTATGGCTACACCTTC. Its protein is CASSRRDRRDYGYTF.

The chain uses TRBV14 and TRBJ2-7; D is perhaps TRBD1 or TRBD2 (5 bases each). There are 14 residues in the CDR3. Trimming removed 0 bases at V and 4 bases at J, with 10 bases between. The germline CDR1 and CDR2 sequences are SGHDN and FVKESK. The CDR3 spells CASSQEWGWYEQYF. The CDR3 DNA sequence: TGTGCCAGCAGCCAAGAATGGGGGTGGTACGAGCAGTACTTC.

This chain uses TRBV6-6 with TRBJ1-2, with a weak D call TRBD1 (5 bases). The CDR3 consists of 14 residues. Trimming removed 7 bases from V and 3 bases from J, with 15 bases in between. Germline CDR1 is MNHNY and CDR2 is SVGAGI (reference sequence). The CDR3 nucleotides read TGTGCCAGCAACTATGCGGGGACGCACTATGGCTACACCTTC. Protein sequence: CASNYAGTHYGYTF.

The chain is built from TRBV19 and TRBJ2-1; 11 nucleotides align to TRBD2. The CDR3 contains 16 residues. Germline values: CDR1 LNHDA, CDR2 SQIVND (reference sequence). V lost 6 bases and J lost 9; bases outside the gene matches: 13. The DNA for the CDR3 is TGTGCCAGTAGAGGTGGGTCTAGCGGGAGGTCTGCTGAGCAGTTCTTC. It specifies CASRGGSSGRSAEQFF.

The chain has TRBV28 and TRBJ2-2, with 8 bases that match TRBD2. V was clipped by 2 bases and J by 2 bases; unmatched bases: 4. This CDR3 has 16 amino acids. The germline CDR1 and CDR2 sequences are MDHEN and SYDVKM. In DNA, the CDR3 is TGTGCCAGCAGTTTAGCGGGGGGCTTAAACACCGGGGAGCTGTTTTTT. Residues: CASSLAGGLNTGELFF. The complete variable domain, with remaining parts taken from reference TRBV28 and TRBJ2-2, reads DVKVTQSSRYLVKRTGEKVFLECVQDMDHENMFWYRQDPGLGLRLIYFSYDVKMKEKGDIPEGYSVSREKKERFSLILESASTNQTSMYLCASSLAGGLNTGELFFGEGSRLTVL.

The rearrangement uses TRBV6-6 and TRBJ2-3; 11 nucleotides match TRBD2. The CDR3 spans 15 residues. V was pared by 6 bases and J by 6 bases, with 8 bases of the junction left unmatched. Germline CDR1 and CDR2: MNHNY and SVGAGI (reference sequence). DNA for the CDR3: TGTGCCAGCAGACCCCCTTCTAGCGGGAGGGATACGCAGTATTTT. Its translation: CASRPPSSGRDTQYF.

There are a few counts of this clone. The CDR3: CASGPGTGGFMNTEAFF. In DNA form, the CDR3 reads TGCGCCAGCGGGCCCGGGACAGGGGGATTTATGAACACTGAAGCTTTCTTT. The chain is built from TRBV5-1 and TRBJ1-1, with TRBD1 matching 11 bases. Germline values: CDR1 SGHRS, CDR2 YFSETQ. The V and J ends lost 7 bases and 0 bases, in that order; junction bases with no gene match: 11. This CDR3 contains 17 residues.

The rearrangement links TRBV27 to TRBJ2-1, with 7 positions matching TRBD1. CDR3 length equals 14 residues. The V gene end was trimmed by 5 bases and the J gene end by 4 bases; junction bases not matched to a gene: 5. CDR1 MNHEY and CDR2 SMNVEV come from the germline V gene (reference sequence). CDR3 sequence (DNA): TGTGCCAGCAGTAGGGACAGTACGTACAATGAGCAGTTCTTC. Translating it yields CASSRDSTYNEQFF.

The CDR3 sequence: CASSQGQNTEAFF. The CDR3 bases are TGCGCCAGCAGCCAAGGACAGAACACTGAAGCTTTCTTT. The gene calls are TRBV5-1 and TRBJ1-1; perhaps TRBD1 as D (5 bases). The germline V gene encodes CDR1 SGHRS and CDR2 YFSETQ. CDR3 length: 13 amino acids. The V and J ends lost 4 bases and 1 base respectively, with 8 bases between them.

This clone turned up a few times. The chain joins TRBV15 to TRBJ1-2, with TRBD1 matching over 7 bases. CDR3 size: 13 residues. J was trimmed by 5 bases and V by 3 bases; bases with no gene match: 3. Germline V CDR1 and CDR2: LNHNV, YYDKDF (reference sequence). The CDR3 sequence is CATSSSGGYGYTF. The CDR3 bases are TGTGCCACCAGCAGTTCAGGGGGATATGGCTACACCTTC.

The chain combines TRBV7-8 with TRBJ1-1, with 10 bases lining up with TRBD1. The V and J ends lost 5 bases and 4 bases, in that order; junction bases with no gene match: 10. This CDR3 region has 16 residues. From germline, CDR1 is SGHVS and CDR2 FQNEAQ. CDR3 nucleotides: TGTGCCAGCAGCACTCGCCCGTGGGACAGGGGCACTGAAGCTTTCTTT. It specifies CASSTRPWDRGTEAFF.

CDR3 DNA sequence: TGTGCCAGCAGCTTTTATCAAGGAGCGGGAGGTCGCAATGAGCAGTTCTTC. Protein product: CASSFYQGAGGRNEQFF. This chain uses TRBV5-6 with TRBJ2-1; TRBD2 aligns across 9 bases. This CDR3 region has 17 residues. Germline V gene sequence: CDR1 SGHDT, CDR2 YYEEEE. The V segment lost 2 bases and the J segment 6 bases; nucleotides outside the gene matches: 12. Variable domain in full (rest from reference TRBV5-6 and TRBJ2-1): DAGVTQSPTHLIKTRGQQVTLRCSPKSGHDTVSWYQQALGQGPQFIFQYYEEEERQRGNFPDRFSGHQFPNYSSELNVNALLLGDSALYLCASSFYQGAGGRNEQFFGPGTRLTVL.

The V and J genes are TRBV15 and TRBJ2-7; maybe TRBD2 (5 bases). The CDR3 is made up of 16 amino acids. V was pared by 0 bases and J by 2 bases, with 14 bases between. Germline loops: CDR1 LNHNV, CDR2 YYDKDF (reference sequence). CDR3 in DNA: TGTGCCACCAGCAGAGAAGCGACCGGGGAAACCTACGAGCAGTACTTC. Amino acid sequence: CATSREATGETYEQYF.